Presented here are 12 T cell receptor beta chains from one specimen sequenced in a study of blood T cells in healthy people across ages. The use of a sample-barcoded 5' primer and a J-beta primer mix characterized a second PCR of roughly 6 to 11 cycles. TCRdb re-called the 5' RACE reads with MiXCR, one entry per CDR3 protein. The table has about 770,000 distinct CDR3 sequences, around 42% seen once. The sequenced sample consisted of blood. All receptors derive from a man in his sixties in good health.

The chain joins TRBV5-6 to TRBJ2-1, with 11 positions matching TRBD2. Germline CDR1 is SGHDT and CDR2 is YYEEEE. The V gene end was trimmed by 0 bases and the J gene end by 8 bases; junction bases not matched to a gene: 10. The CDR3 is 17 residues long. CDR3 in amino acids: CASSLGTSGGLGHEQFF. The CDR3, as DNA: TGTGCCAGCAGCTTGGGCACTAGCGGGGGACTAGGCCATGAGCAGTTCTTC. Full variable domain (outside the CDR3, taken from reference TRBV5-6 and TRBJ2-1): DAGVTQSPTHLIKTRGQQVTLRCSPKSGHDTVSWYQQALGQGPQFIFQYYEEEERQRGNFPDRFSGHQFPNYSSELNVNALLLGDSALYLCASSLGTSGGLGHEQFFGPGTRLTVL.

The chain recombines TRBV4-1 with TRBJ2-7, with D possibly TRBD2 on 6 matching bases. Trimming cost V 4 bases and J 4 bases, with 17 bases left between them. Germline CDR1 MGHRA, CDR2 YSYEKL. The CDR3 is 15 amino acids. CDR3 protein: CASSPGEALRYEQYF. The CDR3 region has the DNA TGCGCCAGCAGCCCTGGGGAGGCCCTCCGGTACGAGCAGTACTTC.

This chain links TRBV7-2 with TRBJ2-3; D is unresolved. This CDR3 spans 19 amino acids. Trimming left V 2 bases short and J 3 bases short, with 24 bases between. CDR1 and CDR2 from the germline V gene are SGHTA and FQGNSA. This CDR3 is CASSLSDRLGFIRTDTQYF. CDR3 sequence (DNA): TGTGCCAGCAGCTTATCCGATCGATTGGGCTTTATTAGGACAGATACGCAGTATTTT.

The chain carries TRBV7-2 and TRBJ1-6, with 10 bases fitting TRBD1. Germline V gene sequence: CDR1 SGHTA, CDR2 FQGNSA. The CDR3 contains 15 residues. With V trimmed by 5 bases and J by 5 bases, 3 bases remained unmatched. The CDR3 coding sequence is TGTGCCAGCAGCGGACAGGGGGGGAATAATTCACCCCTCCACTTT. This codes for CASSGQGGNNSPLHF.

The chain is built from TRBV28 and TRBJ1-1; possible D gene TRBD1, 6 bases. V lost 4 bases and J lost 4, with 13 bases in between. This CDR3 contains 14 residues. CDR1 is MDHEN and CDR2 is SYDVKM in the germline V gene. DNA for the CDR3: TGTGCCAGCAGTTCCGGGGGCCTCGGCACTGAAGCTTTCTTT. Protein product: CASSSGGLGTEAFF.

This clonotype was recorded only once. The rearrangement links TRBV27 to TRBJ2-1; no clear D gene. This CDR3 has 13 amino acids. Trimming shortened V by 5 bases and J by 6 bases, and 11 bases separated the two germline ends. In germline, CDR1 is MNHEY, CDR2 SMNVEV (reference sequence). The CDR3 protein is CASSLGYLNEQFF. CDR3 sequence (DNA): TGTGCCAGCAGTCTTGGATACCTCAATGAGCAGTTCTTC.

The chain combines TRBV5-1 with TRBJ2-1; 7 bases are shared with TRBD1. V shed 4 bases, J shed 7 bases, and the junction held 8 bases outside the gene matches. The CDR3 has 14 residues. Germline V gives CDR1 SGHRS, CDR2 YFSETQ. CDR3: CASSPGQDGNEQFF. CDR3 nucleotides: TGCGCCAGCAGCCCAGGACAGGATGGTAATGAGCAGTTCTTC.

J is TRBJ2-1 and V is TRBV12-3 or TRBV12-4; D might be TRBD1 (6 bases). Trimming cost V 3 bases and J 7 bases, with 16 bases left between them. This CDR3 comprises 15 residues. CDR3 DNA sequence: TGTGCCAGCAGTTTGGGGGCTGTCAGTGTGAATGAGCAGTTCTTC. Its protein is CASSLGAVSVNEQFF.

As regards this clonotype: An end of the junction differs from the germline gene, which may be a read error. V is TRBV20-1 and J is TRBJ1-5; D uncertain. The CDR3 has 16 amino acids. CDR1 and CDR2 from the germline V gene are DFQATT and SNEGSKA (reference sequence). This CDR3 is CSTRDPTALNNQPQHF. In nucleotides, the CDR3 is TGCAGTACTAGAGATCCCACCGCTTTGAACAATCAGCCCCAGCATTTT.

This clonotype was picked up a small number of times. The chain couples TRBV28 to TRBJ2-6; TRBD1 matches 7 bases. CDR3 length: 16 amino acids. Germline V lookup: CDR1 MDHEN, CDR2 SYDVKM. With V trimmed by 6 bases and J by 0 bases, 5 bases remained unmatched. As DNA, the CDR3 is TGTGCCAGCAGCAAGACAGGGTTCTCTGGGGCCAACGTCCTGACTTTC. Amino acids: CASSKTGFSGANVLTF.

This clonotype was counted only a few times. V usage is TRBV14 and J usage is TRBJ2-3, with a possible D match to TRBD1 (6 bases). The CDR3 has 13 residues. Germline values: CDR1 SGHDN, CDR2 FVKESK. Trimming left V 4 bases short and J 10 bases short, with 15 bases between. In DNA, the CDR3 is TGTGCCAGCAGCCGAACTGGGGACACAGCGCAGTATTTT. Amino acids: CASSRTGDTAQYF.

This clonotype appeared a few times. The CDR3 DNA reads TGTGCCAGCAGTGATCGCCGCTCTGGGGCCAACGTCCTGACTTTC. As protein: CASSDRRSGANVLTF. The V gene is TRBV25-1, the J gene TRBJ2-6; D gene unclear. The CDR3 is 15 residues long. CDR1 MGHDK and CDR2 SYGVNS come from the germline V gene. The V and J ends lost 3 bases and 0 bases respectively, with 6 bases between them. The variable domain in full, with the rest retrieved from reference TRBV25-1 and TRBJ2-6, is EADIYQTPRYLVIGTGKKITLECSQTMGHDKMYWYQQDPGMELHLIHYSYGVNSTEKGDLSSESTVSRIRTEHFPLTLESARPSHTSQYLCASSDRRSGANVLTFGAGSRLTVL.